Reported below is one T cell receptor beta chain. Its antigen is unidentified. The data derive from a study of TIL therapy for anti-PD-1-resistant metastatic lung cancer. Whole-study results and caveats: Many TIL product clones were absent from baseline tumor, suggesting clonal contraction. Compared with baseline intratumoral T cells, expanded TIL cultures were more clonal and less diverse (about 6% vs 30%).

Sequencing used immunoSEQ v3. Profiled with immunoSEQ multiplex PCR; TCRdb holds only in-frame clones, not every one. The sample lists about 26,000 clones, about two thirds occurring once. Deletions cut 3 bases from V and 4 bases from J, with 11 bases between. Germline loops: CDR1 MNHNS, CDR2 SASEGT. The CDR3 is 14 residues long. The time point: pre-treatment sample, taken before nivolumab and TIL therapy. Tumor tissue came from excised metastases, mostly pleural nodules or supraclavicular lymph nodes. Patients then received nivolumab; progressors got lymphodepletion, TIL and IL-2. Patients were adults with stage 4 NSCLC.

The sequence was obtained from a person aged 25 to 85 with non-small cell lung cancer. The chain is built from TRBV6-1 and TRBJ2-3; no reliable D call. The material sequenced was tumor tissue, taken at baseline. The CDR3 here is CASSDPGRADTQYF. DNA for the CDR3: TGTGCCAGCAGTGATCCAGGTCGCGCAGATACGCAGTATTTT.